This T cell receptor beta chain is drawn from a study of cytomegalovirus exposure and HLA in healthy donors. Study details: Earlier, some 180 million T cells were analyzed, and 90 million to 140 million unique TCR beta sequences were found among them.

The PCR employed 60 Vbeta primers together with 13 Jbeta primers. Libraries were prepared by immunoSEQ multiplex PCR; TCRdb keeps only in-frame clonotypes and omits some of them. The table includes around 65,000 clones, approximately 70% detected once. This clone occurred once. The antigen remains unidentified. CDR3 length equals 12 residues. CDR1 is SGHNT and CDR2 is YENEEA in the germline V gene. V gave up 2 bases and J gave up 6 bases, with 5 bases separating them. Study-level results: A later analysis, which compared TCR beta chains of equal frequency, found the HLA-associated ones more clonally expanded. In a later analysis, TCR beta V- and J-gene trimming showed a link to a missense DCLRE1C variant.

The sequencing input was PBMCs. The chain combines TRBV11-3 with TRBJ2-4; a weak D match, TRBD1 (5 bases). This TCR came from a man between 40 and 49 years old in good health and CMV-seropositive. The CDR3 loop is CASSLQGNIQYF. CDR3 in DNA: TGTGCCAGCAGCTTACAGGGAAACATTCAGTACTTC.